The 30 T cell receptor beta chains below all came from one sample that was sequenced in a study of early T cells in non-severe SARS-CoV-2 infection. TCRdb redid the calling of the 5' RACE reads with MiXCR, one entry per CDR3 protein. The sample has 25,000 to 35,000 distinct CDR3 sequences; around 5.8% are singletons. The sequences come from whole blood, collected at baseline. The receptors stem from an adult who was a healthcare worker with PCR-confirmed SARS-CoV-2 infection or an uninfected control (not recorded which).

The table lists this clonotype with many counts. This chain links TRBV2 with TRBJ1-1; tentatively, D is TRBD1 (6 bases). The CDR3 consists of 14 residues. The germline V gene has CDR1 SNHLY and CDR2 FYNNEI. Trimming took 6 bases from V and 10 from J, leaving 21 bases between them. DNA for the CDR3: TGTGCCAGCAGCCCCCCCTTTATGAGAGGGGGAGCTTTCTTT. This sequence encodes CASSPPFMRGGAFF.

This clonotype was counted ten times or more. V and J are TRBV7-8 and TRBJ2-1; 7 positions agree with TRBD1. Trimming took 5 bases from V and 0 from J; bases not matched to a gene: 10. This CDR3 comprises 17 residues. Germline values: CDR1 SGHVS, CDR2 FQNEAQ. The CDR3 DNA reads TGTGCCAGCAGCAAGAAGGACAGGCCGAGCTCCTACAATGAGCAGTTCTTC. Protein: CASSKKDRPSSYNEQFF.

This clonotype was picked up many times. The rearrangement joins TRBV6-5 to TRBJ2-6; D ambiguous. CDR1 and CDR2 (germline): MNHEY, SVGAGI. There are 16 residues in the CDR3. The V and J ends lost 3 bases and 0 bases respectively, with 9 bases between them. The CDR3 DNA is TGTGCCAGCAGTTATGCCACCAGCTCTGGGGCCAACGTCCTGACTTTC. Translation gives CASSYATSSGANVLTF.

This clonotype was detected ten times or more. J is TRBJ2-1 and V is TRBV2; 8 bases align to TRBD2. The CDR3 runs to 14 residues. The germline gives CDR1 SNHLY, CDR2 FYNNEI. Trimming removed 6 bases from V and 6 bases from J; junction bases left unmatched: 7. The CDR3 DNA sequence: TGTGCCAGCAGGAGTAGCGGGGCAATCAATGAGCAGTTCTTC. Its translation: CASRSSGAINEQFF.

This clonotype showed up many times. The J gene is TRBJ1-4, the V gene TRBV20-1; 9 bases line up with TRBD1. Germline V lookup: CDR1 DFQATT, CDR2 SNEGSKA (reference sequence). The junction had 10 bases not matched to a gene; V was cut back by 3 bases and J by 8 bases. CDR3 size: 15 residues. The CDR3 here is CSASGTGSYGEKLFF. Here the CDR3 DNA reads TGCAGTGCTAGCGGGACAGGGAGTTACGGAGAAAAACTGTTTTTT.

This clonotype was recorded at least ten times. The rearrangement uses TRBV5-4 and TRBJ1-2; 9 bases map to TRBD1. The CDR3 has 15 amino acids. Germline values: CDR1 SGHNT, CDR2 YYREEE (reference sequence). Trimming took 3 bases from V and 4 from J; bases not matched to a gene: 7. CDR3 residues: CASSSRQGVIYGYTF. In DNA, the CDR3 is TGTGCCAGCAGCTCCCGACAGGGGGTTATCTATGGCTACACCTTC.

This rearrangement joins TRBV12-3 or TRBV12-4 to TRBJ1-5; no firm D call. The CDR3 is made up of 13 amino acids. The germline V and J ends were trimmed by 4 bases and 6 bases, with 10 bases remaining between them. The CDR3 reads CASSSSQGQPQHF. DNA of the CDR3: TGTGCCAGCAGTTCGTCACAAGGTCAGCCCCAGCATTTT.

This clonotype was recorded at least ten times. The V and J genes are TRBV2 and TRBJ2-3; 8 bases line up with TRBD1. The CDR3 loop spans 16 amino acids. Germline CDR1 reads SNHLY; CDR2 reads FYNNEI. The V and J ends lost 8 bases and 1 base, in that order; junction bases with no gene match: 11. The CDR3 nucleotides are TGTGCCAGCGAGGGGAGGACAGGGAAGGGCACAGATACGCAGTATTTT. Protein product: CASEGRTGKGTDTQYF.

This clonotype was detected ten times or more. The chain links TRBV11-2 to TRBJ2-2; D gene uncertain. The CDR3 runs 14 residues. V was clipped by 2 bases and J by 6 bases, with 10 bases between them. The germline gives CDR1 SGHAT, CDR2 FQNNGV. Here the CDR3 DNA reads TGTGCCAGCAGCTTACGTACTGGAGCCGGGGAGCTGTTTTTT. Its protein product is CASSLRTGAGELFF.

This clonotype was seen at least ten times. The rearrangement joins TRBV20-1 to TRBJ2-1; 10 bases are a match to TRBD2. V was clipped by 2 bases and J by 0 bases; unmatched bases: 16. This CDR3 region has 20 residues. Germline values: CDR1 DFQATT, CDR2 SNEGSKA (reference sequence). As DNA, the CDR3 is TGCAGTGCTAGATCCCTCTCGGGGCTAGCGGGGGAGAGCTCCTACAATGAGCAGTTCTTC. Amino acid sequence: CSARSLSGLAGESSYNEQFF.

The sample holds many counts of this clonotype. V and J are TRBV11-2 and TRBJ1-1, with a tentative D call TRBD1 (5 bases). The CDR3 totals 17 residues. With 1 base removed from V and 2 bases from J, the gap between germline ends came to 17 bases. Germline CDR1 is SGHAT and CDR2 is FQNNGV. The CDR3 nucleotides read TGTGCCAGCAGCTTAGGTCGGCAGCGGGGCTCAAACACTGAAGCTTTCTTT. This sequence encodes CASSLGRQRGSNTEAFF.

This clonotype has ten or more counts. The CDR3 reads CATSEPDRARHEQFF. The CDR3 DNA follows: TGTGCCACCAGTGAACCGGACAGGGCCCGCCATGAGCAGTTCTTC. This chain links TRBV24-1 with TRBJ2-1, with 8 bases identical to TRBD1. Germline trimming cut 4 bases from V and 8 bases from J; bases unmatched to any gene: 9. Germline V gene lookup returns CDR1 KGHDR and CDR2 SFDVKD. This CDR3 is built from 15 residues.

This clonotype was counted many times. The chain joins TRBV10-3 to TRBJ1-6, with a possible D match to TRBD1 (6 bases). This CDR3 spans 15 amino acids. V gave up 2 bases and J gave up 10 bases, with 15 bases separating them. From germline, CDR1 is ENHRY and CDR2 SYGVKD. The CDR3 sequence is CAISEDRTGGSPLHF. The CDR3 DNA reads TGTGCCATCAGTGAGGACAGGACTGGGGGCTCACCCCTCCACTTT.

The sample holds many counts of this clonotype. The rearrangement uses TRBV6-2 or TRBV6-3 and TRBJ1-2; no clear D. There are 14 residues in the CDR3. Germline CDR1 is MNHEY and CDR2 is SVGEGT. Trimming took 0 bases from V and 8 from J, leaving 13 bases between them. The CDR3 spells CASSYSWSSGGYTF. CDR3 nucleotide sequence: TGTGCCAGCAGTTACTCGTGGTCGAGCGGCGGCTACACCTTC.

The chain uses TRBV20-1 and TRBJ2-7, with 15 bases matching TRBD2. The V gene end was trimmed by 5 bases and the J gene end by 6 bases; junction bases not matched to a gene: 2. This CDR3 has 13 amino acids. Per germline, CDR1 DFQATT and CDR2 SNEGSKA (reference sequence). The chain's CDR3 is CSAGLAGGFEQYF. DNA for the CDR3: TGCAGTGCTGGACTAGCGGGAGGGTTCGAGCAGTACTTC.

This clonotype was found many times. The CDR3 nucleotides are TGTGCCAGCAGTGAAGGGTCGGCGGGGAACTATGGCTACACCTTC. It specifies CASSEGSAGNYGYTF. This chain links TRBV6-1 with TRBJ1-2; D uncertain. V was clipped by 1 base and J by 2 bases, with 11 bases between them. This CDR3 has 15 amino acids. Germline V lookup: CDR1 MNHNS, CDR2 SASEGT.

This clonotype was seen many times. The CDR3: CASSTEITDTQYF. DNA of the CDR3: TGTGCCAGTAGTACAGAGATCACAGATACGCAGTATTTT. The chain recombines TRBV19 with TRBJ2-3; D is ambiguous. There are 13 residues in the CDR3. V lost 4 bases, J lost 2 bases, and 7 bases lay in between. CDR1 LNHDA and CDR2 SQIVND come from the germline V gene (reference sequence).

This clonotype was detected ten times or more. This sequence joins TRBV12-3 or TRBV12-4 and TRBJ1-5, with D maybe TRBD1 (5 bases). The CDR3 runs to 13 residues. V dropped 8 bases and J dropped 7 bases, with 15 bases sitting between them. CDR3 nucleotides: TGTGCCAGCCGGGGGGACTTCAGCCAGCCCCAGCATTTT. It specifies CASRGDFSQPQHF.

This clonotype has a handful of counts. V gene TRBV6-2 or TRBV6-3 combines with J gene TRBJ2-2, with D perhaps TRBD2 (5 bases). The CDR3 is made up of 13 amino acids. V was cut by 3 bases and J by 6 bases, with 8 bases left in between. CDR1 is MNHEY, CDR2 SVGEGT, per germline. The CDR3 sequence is CASSYGSAGELFF. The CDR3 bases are TGTGCCAGCAGTTATGGGAGTGCCGGGGAGCTGTTTTTT.

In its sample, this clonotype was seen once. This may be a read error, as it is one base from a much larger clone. CDR3 coding DNA: TGTGTCAGCAGTGAGCGTGACCGGGGCGAGCAGTACTTC. Its translation is CVSSERDRGEQYF. The chain employs TRBV2 and TRBJ2-7; tentative D call: TRBD2 (5 bases). The CDR3 covers 13 residues. Germline CDR1 is SNHLY and CDR2 is FYNNEI.

The CDR3: CASSFLAYQETQYF. In nucleotides, the CDR3 is TGTGCCAGCAGCTTCCTAGCCTACCAAGAGACCCAGTACTTC. The chain is built from TRBV7-9 and TRBJ2-5; weak D call: TRBD2 (5 bases). Germline CDR1 is SEHNR and CDR2 is FQNEAQ (reference sequence). CDR3 length: 14 residues. Trimming removed 3 bases from V and 0 bases from J, with 8 bases in between.

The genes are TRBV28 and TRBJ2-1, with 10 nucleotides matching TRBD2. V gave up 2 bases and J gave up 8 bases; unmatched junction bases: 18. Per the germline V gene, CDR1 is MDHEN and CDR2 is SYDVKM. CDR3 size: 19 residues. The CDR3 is CASSLRGLAEIRVLDEQFF. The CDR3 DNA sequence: TGTGCCAGCAGTTTACGAGGACTAGCGGAGATAAGGGTATTGGATGAGCAGTTCTTC.

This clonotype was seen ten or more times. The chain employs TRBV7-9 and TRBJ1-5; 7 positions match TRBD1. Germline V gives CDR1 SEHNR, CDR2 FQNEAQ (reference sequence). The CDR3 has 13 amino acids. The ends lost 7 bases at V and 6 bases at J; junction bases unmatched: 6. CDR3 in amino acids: CASTDTGVQPQHF. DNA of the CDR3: TGTGCCAGCACCGATACAGGGGTTCAGCCCCAGCATTTT.

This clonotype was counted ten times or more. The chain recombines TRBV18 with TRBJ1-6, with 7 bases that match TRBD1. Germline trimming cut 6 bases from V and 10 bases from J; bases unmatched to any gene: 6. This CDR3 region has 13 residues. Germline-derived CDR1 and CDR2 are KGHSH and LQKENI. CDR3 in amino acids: CASSSGGSSPLHF. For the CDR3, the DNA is TGTGCCAGCTCCTCAGGGGGTTCGTCACCCCTCCACTTT.

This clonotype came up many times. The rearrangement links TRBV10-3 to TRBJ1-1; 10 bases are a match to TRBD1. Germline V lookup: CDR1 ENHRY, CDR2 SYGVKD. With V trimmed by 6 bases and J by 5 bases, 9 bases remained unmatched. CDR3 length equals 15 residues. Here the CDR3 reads CAIRGQGLNGTEAFF. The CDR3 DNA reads TGTGCCATCAGGGGACAGGGGCTGAACGGGACTGAAGCTTTCTTT.

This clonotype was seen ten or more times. DNA for the CDR3: TGTGCCAGCAGCGGACGCCGGCTAGCGGGAATCAATGAGCAGTTCTTC. It codes for CASSGRRLAGINEQFF. This rearrangement joins TRBV5-4 to TRBJ2-1; 9 bases match TRBD2. The germline gives CDR1 SGHNT, CDR2 YYREEE (reference sequence). The CDR3 is 16 residues long. With 4 bases clipped from V and 6 bases from J, the junction kept 11 bases outside the gene matches. Supplemented by reference TRBV5-4 and TRBJ2-1, the full variable domain reads ETGVTQSPTHLIKTRGQQVTLRCSSQSGHNTVSWYQQALGQGPQFIFQYYREEENGRGNFPPRFSGLQFPNYSSELNVNALELDDSALYLCASSGRRLAGINEQFFGPGTRLTVL.

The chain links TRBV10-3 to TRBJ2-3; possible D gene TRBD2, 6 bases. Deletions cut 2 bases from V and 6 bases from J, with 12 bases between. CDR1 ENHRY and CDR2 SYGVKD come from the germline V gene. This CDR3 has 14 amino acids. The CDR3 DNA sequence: TGTGCCATCAGTGAGCCCCGGAGGGCTGATACGCAGTATTTT. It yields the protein CAISEPRRADTQYF.

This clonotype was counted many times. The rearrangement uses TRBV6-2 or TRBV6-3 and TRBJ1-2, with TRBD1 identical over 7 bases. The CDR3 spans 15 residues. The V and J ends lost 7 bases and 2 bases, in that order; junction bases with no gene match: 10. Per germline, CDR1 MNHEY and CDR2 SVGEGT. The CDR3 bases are TGTGCCAGCACTCGGTTGACGGGACAGAACTATGGCTACACCTTC. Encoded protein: CASTRLTGQNYGYTF.

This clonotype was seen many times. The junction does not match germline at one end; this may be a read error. CDR3 amino acids: CASSLDEGNAEAFF. The CDR3 DNA reads TGTGCCAGCAGTTTGGATGAGGGGAACGCTGAAGCTTTCTTT. The rearrangement links TRBV12-3 or TRBV12-4 to TRBJ1-1; the D gene is possibly TRBD1 (5 bases). The CDR3 has 14 amino acids.

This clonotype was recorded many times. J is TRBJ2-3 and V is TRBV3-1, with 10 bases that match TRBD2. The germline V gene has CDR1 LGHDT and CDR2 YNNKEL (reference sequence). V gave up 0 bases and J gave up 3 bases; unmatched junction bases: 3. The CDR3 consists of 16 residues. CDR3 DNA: TGTGCCAGCAGCCAAGAGGTAGCGGGGGGAACAGATACGCAGTATTTT. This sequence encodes CASSQEVAGGTDTQYF.